This entry describes one TCR beta chain. TCRdb's copy holds only in-frame clones and misses some; the assay was immunoSEQ multiplex PCR. The data show approximately 1,000,000 clones, 70% to 85% seen once. These data belong to a study of shared clonotypes between healthy human individuals. The CDR3 runs 13 residues. Per germline, CDR1 SNHLY and CDR2 FYNNEI. Trimming stripped 5 bases from V and 5 bases from J, with 12 bases between. This chain connects TRBV2 to TRBJ1-2; D possibly corresponds to TRBD1 (5 bases). The clonotype originates from a man between 18 and 29 years old in good health. Some clones in this sample may be carry-over from other donors' samples. Sequenced: memory CD4+ T cells from PBMCs. As to subset: CD45RA-negative fraction. The CDR3: CASSNSRQYGYTF. DNA of the CDR3: TGTGCCAGCAGTAACTCCAGACAGTATGGCTACACCTTC.